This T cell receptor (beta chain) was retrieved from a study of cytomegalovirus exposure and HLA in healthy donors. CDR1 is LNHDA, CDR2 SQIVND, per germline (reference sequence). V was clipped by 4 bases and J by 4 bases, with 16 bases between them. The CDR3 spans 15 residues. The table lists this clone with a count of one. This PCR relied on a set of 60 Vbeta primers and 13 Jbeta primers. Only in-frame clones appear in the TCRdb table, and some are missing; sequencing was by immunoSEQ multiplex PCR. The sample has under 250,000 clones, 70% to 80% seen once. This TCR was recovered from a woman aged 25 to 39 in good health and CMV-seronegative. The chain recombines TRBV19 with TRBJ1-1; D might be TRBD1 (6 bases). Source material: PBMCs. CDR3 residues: CASSTSGRGSTEAFF. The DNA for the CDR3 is TGTGCCAGTAGTACCTCCGGGAGGGGGTCCACTGAAGCTTTCTTT.